This TCR beta chain was documented in a study of blood T cell repertoires in COVID-19. Source study methods: Reference gene primer amplification gave estimated nucleated cell counts. The protocol was immunoSEQ multiplex PCR, while the TCRdb copy is restricted to in-frame clones and leaves out a portion. That table gives V, J and clone size, and the DNA gave D and trimming. Of around 300,000 clones in the sample, 75% to 90% were seen once. Germline CDR1 reads SGHTA; CDR2 reads FQGNSA. The CDR3 runs to 15 residues. The V segment lost 5 bases and the J segment 7 bases; nucleotides outside the gene matches: 4.

This clonotype was obtained from a woman between 18 and 30 years old who had recovered from COVID-19. The sample was PBMCs or T cells enriched from blood (not recorded which). The chain is built from TRBV7-2 and TRBJ2-1, with TRBD2 identical over 14 bases. CDR3: CASSVTSGGGNEQFF. The CDR3 nucleotides read TGTGCCAGCAGCGTGACTAGCGGGGGGGGAAATGAGCAGTTCTTC.